Only a few counts were recorded for the clone carrying this T cell receptor beta chain. The germline V and J ends were trimmed by 4 bases and 0 bases, with 6 bases remaining between them. The CDR3 has 13 amino acids. CDR1 is LNHDA, CDR2 SQIVND, per germline (reference sequence). The data derive from a study of PD-1 blockade in classical Hodgkin lymphoma. There was relapse after autologous stem cell transplantation in every patient, and there was variation in brentuximab vedotin exposure. Repertoires were generated with immunoSEQ multiplex PCR, while TCRdb's copy carries only in-frame clones and drops some. The sample has 10,000 to 13,000 clones; roughly 80% are singletons.

The rearrangement uses TRBV19 and TRBJ1-1; no clear D gene. The source material was peripheral blood mononuclear cells (PBMCs), sampled at baseline. The TCR sequence derives from a human donor with classical Hodgkin lymphoma. This CDR3 reads CASSTPVNTEAFF. The DNA for the CDR3 is TGTGCCAGTAGTACACCAGTGAACACTGAAGCTTTCTTT.